This TCR beta chain was captured by sequencing in a study of OX40 agonist ivuxolimab in advanced cancers. Study at large: Patients' therapy was ivuxolimab, an antibody that acts as an agonist of OX40 (CD134). Prior anti-PD-1, anti-PD-L1 or anti-CTLA-4 therapy did not bar entry, and about 38% had some.

With regard to this clone: Its target is not known.

The study's findings and limits: Still undetermined is the antigen specificity of the expanded peripheral T cells.

Assay: immunoSEQ multiplex PCR; the TCRdb copy retains only in-frame clones and omits some. The table has about 87,000 clones, 75% to 90% seen once. Material: CD4+ or CD8+ T cells sorted from blood, obtained in a trial of the OX40 agonist ivuxolimab. The sequence derives from an adult with an advanced solid tumor such as melanoma, head and neck, liver or kidney cancer.

CDR3 coding DNA: TGTGCCAGCAGTAGGACAGGGAGCTCCTACGAGCAGTACTTC. Residues: CASSRTGSSYEQYF. The V and J genes are TRBV25-1 and TRBJ2-7; the match to TRBD1 covers 8 bases. The CDR3 extends over 14 amino acids. The ends lost 5 bases at V and 0 bases at J; junction bases unmatched: 3. Germline lookup yields CDR1 MGHDK and CDR2 SYGVNS.